This TCR beta chain was obtained from a study of CD8+CD57+ T cells in acquired aplastic anemia (dated by TCRdb to the late 2010s). About the study as a whole: DNA extracted from sorted CD4+ and CD8+ cells had a mean of roughly 3.4 ug, with a range of roughly 0.17 to 27.4 ug. CD8+CD57+ expansion was defined as frequency above the mean frequency observed in healthy subjects.

The patients picked for sequencing were ones in whom flow cytometry had shown an expansion of CD8+CD57+ cells. Severe acquired aplastic anemia was diagnosed in all patients according to International Study of Aplastic Anemia and Agranulocytosis and Camitta criteria. Patients had received no therapy at the time of blood sampling. In this study, sorted CD4+ and CD8+ T cells from the blood of healthy subjects and of severe aplastic anemia patients had their TCR repertoires deep-sequenced. Patients were enrolled under clinicaltrials.gov protocols 00001620, 01623167, 00001397, 00071045, 00081523 and 00961064 in the USA. Ficoll-Paque density gradient centrifugation was used to isolate peripheral blood mononuclear cells. Before DNA was extracted, CD4+ and CD8+ T cells were sorted using either FACS or magnetic beads. The study at large found these results: Between patients and healthy controls, no significant difference in CD8+ Simpson's diversity was found (P=0.060). Approximately 27 CD8+ CDR3 sequences were found in both patients and controls but appeared to be highly expressed in patients and within the immunodominant clones of the patients.

Only a few counts were recorded for this clonotype. Its specific antigen is unknown. No quality values exist for individual bases; no much larger clone is one base distant. The CDR3 starts with the cysteine, ends with the phenylalanine, and has 15 residues. Only the CDR3 part of the read is kept: 45 bases, read in frame from the first base. Ends trimmed: V by 2 bases, J by 1 base; bases unmatched to a gene: 5. The germline V gene provides CDR1 MNHEY and CDR2 SVGEGT. Genomic DNA served as template for TCR beta VDJ combination and CDR3 sequence profiling. An Illumina HiSeq 2000 was used for TCR repertoire sequencing. The authors' analysis ran thus. TRBV/TRBJ rearrangement plots, CDR3 size and DJ length profiles, and Simpson's diversity index were used to assess repertoires. The most abundant DNA sequence in the deep sequencing data was defined as the immunodominant clone. CDR3 amino acid sequences were screened for sharing across subjects and compared with published repertoires and the VDJdb database. TCRdb ran its own pipeline on the public reads, namely fastp trimming at Q25 and MiXCR clone calling, and kept in-frame beta chains. Identical CDR3 proteins give one entry, which carries the most common genes and DNA. TCRdb assigned the V and J calls; the authors' analysis was not used. For this sample there are 200,000 to 250,000 distinct CDR3 sequences; about half appear just once. The ten largest clonotypes hold 20% of the sample.

Source material: sorted CD4+, CD8+, or CD8+CD57+ T cells (not recorded which) from PBMCs. This chain joins TRBV6-2 or TRBV6-3 to TRBJ2-7, and 7 junctional nucleotides match TRBD2. The receptor was isolated from a human donor with aplastic anemia. The DNA sequence is as follows: TGTGCCAGCAGTTACAAGGCGGGGGAATCCTACGAGCAGTACTTC. Its amino acids are CASSYKAGESYEQYF.